This TCR beta chain appears in the sequencing data of a study of shared clonotypes between healthy human individuals (dated by TCRdb to the early 2020s). For the study in its entirety: A couple of women and a few men aged 18 to 49 years were included in the cohort. For each donor, CD4 naive and CD4 memory were each given three plates, CD8 naive was given two plates, and CD8 memory was given one plate. Blood TCR repertoires of five healthy adults were deeply sequenced to estimate repertoire size and the extent of clonotype sharing between individuals. To increase sequencing depth and limit assay-specific biases, TCR repertoire library preparation and sequencing were carried out by different laboratories using diverse techniques. Per donor, leukapheresis produced somewhere between about 0.85 and 8.9 billion PBMCs.

On the study overall, not on this receptor specifically: Naive subsets generally had larger estimated clonotype richness than memory subsets. Even with the large sequencing depth, rarefaction of the sorted-subset datasets indicated that sequencing was incomplete. The genetic and exposure-history diversity represented was limited by the small number of donors. Across a few donors, approximately 5% of naive CD4, roughly 3.5% of naive CD8, 2.3% of memory CD4, and 0.4% of memory CD8 clonotypes were shared. Compared with non-shared clonotypes, the clonotypes found in all four sorted-subset donors had higher generation probabilities. Based on pairwise subsampling, the degree of clonotype sharing among donors was expected to be affected by sequencing depth. Sampling was restricted to blood, and TCR repertoires in tissue are likely to differ from TCR repertoires in blood.

Donors were healthy HIV-negative adults with no recently reported acute infections or vaccinations. All donors were Caucasian adults living in Nashville, Tennessee, USA. CD4+ T cells were enriched by magnetic negative selection; naive cells were then positively selected on CD45RA, and the negative fraction formed the memory subset. Blood was obtained by leukapheresis, after which PBMCs were separated by Ficoll-Histopaque density gradient centrifugation and cryopreserved in liquid nitrogen vapor phase. Analytical flow cytometry was used to check the purity and quantity of every magnetically sorted T cell population. From each sorted fraction, genomic DNA was isolated and quantified by UV absorbance on a Nanodrop 2000c. For this clone: Its antigen remains undetermined. Base qualities are not provided; no much larger clone lies one nucleotide away.

TCR CDR3 regions were amplified from genomic DNA by multiplex PCR using the deep immunoSEQ assay. Genomic DNA extracted from each cell subset was distributed evenly over all wells of several immunoSEQ 96-well plates, and each plate served as one replicate. For sorted subsets, each replicate PCR was loaded with 200 ng genomic DNA, equivalent to 32,000 or so T cell genomes. The purified libraries were quantified using a Qubit 3.0 fluorometer, sized with a Bioanalyzer 2100, and then quantified again using the KAPA Library Quantification kit. Every immunoSEQ 96-well plate was sequenced on a separate single-read 150-cycle Illumina NextSeq 550 flow cell. Per the authors' processing: The immunoSEQ output contained only junctional sequences without quality scores, so filtering could not match that applied to full-length reads. Sequences were annotated with PyIR, a Python wrapper for IgBLAST v1.9, and V/J genes and CDR3 were assigned using IMGT germline references. Reads were removed for weak V/J assignments (E-value above 1e-6), missing CDR3, stop codons, out-of-frame junctions, or ambiguous translated residues. A V3J clonotype was defined by an identical inferred V gene, J gene, and CDR3 amino acid sequence. To compute the percentage overlap between repertoires, the number of shared unique clonotypes was divided by the size of the smaller repertoire. Richness of each repertoire was evaluated using RTK rarefaction, the Chao1 estimator, and Recon v2.1 estimates of unobserved clonotypes. OLGA was used to compute generation probabilities for all TCRbeta clonotypes that the gDNA method yielded from a few donors. The immuneACCESS repertoire file appears here via TCRdb, limited to in-frame rearrangements. These files lack a portion of the clones; in checked studies, under half of the deficit traces to unresolved V genes, and the cause of the others is not known. That table furnishes V, J and clone size, whereas the DNA furnished D and trimming. This sample has around 700,000 clones in its table, and approximately 75% of those were observed once. The ten largest clones capture about 1.8% of the sample.

The TCR sequence derives from a woman aged 25-40 years in good health. The source material was memory CD4+ T cells sorted from blood. The sample's cell subset or site label is to be understood as: CD45RA-negative fraction.

The nucleotides are TGCGCCAGCAGCTTGATTGGGGGCGACAATGAGCAGTTCTTC. Its amino acids are CASSLIGGDNEQFF. This chain is built from TRBV5-1 and TRBJ2-1; TRBD1 is perhaps the D gene, given 6 matching bases. The germline V gene specifies SGHRS as CDR1 and YFSETQ as CDR2. Including the terminal cysteine and phenylalanine, the CDR3 comprises 14 residues. The read is trimmed to its CDR3 DNA, 42 bases read in frame from base 1. The V and J ends are trimmed by 1 base and 5 bases, leaving 10 bases between them.